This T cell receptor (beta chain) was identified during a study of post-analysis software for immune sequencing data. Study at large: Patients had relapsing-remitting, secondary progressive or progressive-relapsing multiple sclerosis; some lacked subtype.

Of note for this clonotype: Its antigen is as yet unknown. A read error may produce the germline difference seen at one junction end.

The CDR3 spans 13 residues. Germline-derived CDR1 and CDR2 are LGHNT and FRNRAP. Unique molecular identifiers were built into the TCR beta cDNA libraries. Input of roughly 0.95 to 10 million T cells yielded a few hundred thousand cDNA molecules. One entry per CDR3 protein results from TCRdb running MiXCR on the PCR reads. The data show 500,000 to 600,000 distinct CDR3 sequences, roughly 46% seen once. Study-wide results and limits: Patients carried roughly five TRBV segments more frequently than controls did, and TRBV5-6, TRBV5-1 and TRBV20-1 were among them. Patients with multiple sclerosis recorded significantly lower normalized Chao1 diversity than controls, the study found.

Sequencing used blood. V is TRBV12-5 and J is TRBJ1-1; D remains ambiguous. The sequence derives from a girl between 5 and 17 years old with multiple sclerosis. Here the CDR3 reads CVSGLLSNTEAFF. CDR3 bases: TGTGTTAGTGGTTTGCTGTCGAACACTGAAGCTTTCTTT.